A selection of T cell receptor beta chains follows, all from one sample in a study of blood T cell repertoires in COVID-19. Profiled with immunoSEQ multiplex PCR; TCRdb holds only in-frame clones, not every one. Of approximately 260,000 clones listed, approximately 79% are singletons. Sequenced material: peripheral blood. These receptors were obtained from a woman aged 80 or over with active or convalescent COVID-19. CDR3s include the opening cysteine and the closing phenylalanine or tryptophan. The order of the fields is J gene, V gene, CDR3 protein.

TRBJ2-2 | TRBV19 | CASLKTGTGWPGELFF
TRBJ1-1 | TRBV10-3 | CAISETGTVNTEAFF
TRBJ1-2 | TRBV6-5 | CASSRDRGAYGYTF
TRBJ1-1 | TRBV18 | CASSPRLIRDMNTEAFF
TRBJ2-6 | TRBV5-1 | CASTLAPHASMAGANVLTF
TRBJ2-7 | TRBV20-1 | CSAKTTDEQYF
TRBJ2-1 | TRBV5-1 | CASSLTTGGLSGEQFF
TRBJ2-2 | TRBV7-6 | CASSPTPRVYTGELFF
TRBJ1-2 | TRBV4-1 | CASSQIGGPYGYTF
TRBJ1-6 | TRBV2 | CASRDRISNSPLHF
TRBJ2-1 | TRBV29-1 | CSADRGGNEQFF
TRBJ2-7 | TRBV4-2 | CASSQDSGAGAFGQYF
TRBJ1-3 | TRBV7-6 | CASSPTGTGNTIYF
TRBJ1-6 | TRBV28 | CASSVSGNSPLHF
TRBJ1-5 | TRBV27 | CASSPYLAEESNQPQHF
TRBJ2-2 | TRBV15 | CATSRGGANTGELFF